These T cell receptor beta chains were read from a single sample in a study of blood T cell repertoires in COVID-19. The assay was immunoSEQ multiplex PCR, and TCRdb's table has in-frame clones only and misses some. Here the sample spans roughly 30,000 clones, roughly nine tenths being singletons. Sequences were obtained from peripheral blood. These receptors all come from a man in his sixties with acute or convalescent COVID-19. The CDR3 runs from the conserved cysteine through the conserved F or W. Fields, in order: clone size, D gene, J gene, V gene, CDR3 length, CDR3 DNA, CDR3 protein. D genes are given only for firm matches. Some rows mark clone size as missing; the rest say once, few, many or name a class of expanded clone.

abundance: .; d_gene: .; j_gene: TRBJ2-7; v_gene: TRBV11-2; len: 14; CDR3nt: TGTGCCAGCAGCCTCGAACCAGCGGGTGACGAGCAGTACTTC; CDR3aa: CASSLEPAGDEQYF
abundance: .; d_gene: TRBD2; j_gene: TRBJ2-1; v_gene: TRBV2; len: 14; CDR3nt: TGTGCCAGGAGTGGCGGGAGAAGCTACAATGAGCAGTTCTTC; CDR3aa: CARSGGRSYNEQFF
abundance: few; d_gene: .; j_gene: TRBJ1-3; v_gene: TRBV11-3; len: 17; CDR3nt: TGTGCCAGCAGCTTTGCGGGGGACGCCATCTCTGGAAACACCATATATTTT; CDR3aa: CASSFAGDAISGNTIYF
abundance: .; d_gene: .; j_gene: TRBJ2-7; v_gene: TRBV7-2; len: 14; CDR3nt: TGTGCCAGCAGCTTAGTTGGCAACTCCTACGAGCAGTACTTC; CDR3aa: CASSLVGNSYEQYF
abundance: .; d_gene: TRBD2; j_gene: TRBJ2-2; v_gene: TRBV2; len: 16; CDR3nt: TGTGCCAGCAGTCGTACTAGCGGGAGGAACACCGGGGAGCTGTTTTTT; CDR3aa: CASSRTSGRNTGELFF
abundance: .; d_gene: .; j_gene: TRBJ1-4; v_gene: TRBV18; len: 16; CDR3nt: TGTGCCAGCTCACCGTTGTCAGGGGCGGGTAATGAAAAACTGTTTTTT; CDR3aa: CASSPLSGAGNEKLFF
abundance: .; d_gene: TRBD1; j_gene: TRBJ1-3; v_gene: TRBV7-2; len: 17; CDR3nt: TGTGCCAGCAGCTCACAGCTCCGGGACAGGGGGGGAAACACCATATATTTT; CDR3aa: CASSSQLRDRGGNTIYF
abundance: .; d_gene: .; j_gene: TRBJ1-1; v_gene: TRBV5-1; len: 14; CDR3nt: TGCGCCAGCAGCTTGGTGCAGGGGAACACTGAAGCTTTCTTT; CDR3aa: CASSLVQGNTEAFF
abundance: .; d_gene: TRBD2; j_gene: TRBJ2-5; v_gene: TRBV5-6; len: 13; CDR3nt: TGTGCCAGCAGCTTGGTAGCGGGAGAGACCCAGTACTTC; CDR3aa: CASSLVAGETQYF
abundance: .; d_gene: .; j_gene: TRBJ1-3; v_gene: TRBV11-3; len: 13; CDR3nt: TGTGCCAGCAGCGGGCAGGGGGGAAACACCATATATTTT; CDR3aa: CASSGQGGNTIYF
abundance: .; d_gene: TRBD2; j_gene: TRBJ2-7; v_gene: TRBV27; len: 14; CDR3nt: TGTGCCAGCAGTCTAGCGGGACTCCTGTGGGAGCAGTACTTC; CDR3aa: CASSLAGLLWEQYF
abundance: .; d_gene: TRBD2; j_gene: TRBJ2-3; v_gene: TRBV6-4; len: 14; CDR3nt: TGTGCCAGCCGGGAGGCTAGCGGGACAGATACGCAGTATTTT; CDR3aa: CASREASGTDTQYF
abundance: .; d_gene: .; j_gene: TRBJ1-2; v_gene: TRBV5-5; len: 14; CDR3nt: TGTGCCAGCAGCTCCCTGGTGGGGCGGCGTGGCTACACCTTC; CDR3aa: CASSSLVGRRGYTF
abundance: .; d_gene: TRBD1; j_gene: TRBJ2-7; v_gene: TRBV6-5; len: 14; CDR3nt: TGTGCCAGCAGGATGGACAGGGCGCCCTACGAGCAGTACTTC; CDR3aa: CASRMDRAPYEQYF
abundance: .; d_gene: TRBD2; j_gene: TRBJ2-1; v_gene: TRBV3-1/TRBV3-2; len: 14; CDR3nt: TGTGCCAGCAGCCAGGAACTAGCGATCAATGAGCAGTTCTTC; CDR3aa: CASSQELAINEQFF
abundance: .; d_gene: .; j_gene: TRBJ1-1; v_gene: TRBV5-1; len: 12; CDR3nt: TGCGCCAGCAGCTTCGAGGATTACCCTGCTTTCTTT; CDR3aa: CASSFEDYPAFF
abundance: .; d_gene: TRBD1; j_gene: TRBJ1-2; v_gene: TRBV5-4; len: 17; CDR3nt: TGTGCCAGCAGCCCTCGGACAGGGGTGGACTTGATCTATGGCTACACCTTC; CDR3aa: CASSPRTGVDLIYGYTF
abundance: .; d_gene: TRBD1; j_gene: TRBJ2-5; v_gene: TRBV5-8; len: 17; CDR3nt: TGTGCCAGCAGCTGGGACCGGGACAGGGGGATTCAAGAGACCCAGTACTTC; CDR3aa: CASSWDRDRGIQETQYF
abundance: few; d_gene: .; j_gene: TRBJ1-3; v_gene: TRBV7-2; len: 14; CDR3nt: TGTGCCAGCAGCTTAAGTAACAGTGGAAACACCATATATTTT; CDR3aa: CASSLSNSGNTIYF
abundance: .; d_gene: .; j_gene: TRBJ2-5; v_gene: TRBV10-3; len: 14; CDR3nt: TGTGCCATCGGTGCAGGGGCGGTCCAGGAGACCCAGTACTTC; CDR3aa: CAIGAGAVQETQYF
abundance: .; d_gene: .; j_gene: TRBJ1-1; v_gene: TRBV6-6; len: 14; CDR3nt: TGTGCCAGCAGTTACACAGGGTTTAACACTGAAGCTTTCTTT; CDR3aa: CASSYTGFNTEAFF
abundance: .; d_gene: .; j_gene: TRBJ1-1; v_gene: TRBV7-9; len: 13; CDR3nt: TGTGCCAGCAGCCCCCCTATGAACACTGAAGCTTTCTTT; CDR3aa: CASSPPMNTEAFF
abundance: .; d_gene: TRBD1; j_gene: TRBJ2-2; v_gene: TRBV19; len: 14; CDR3nt: TGTGCCAGTACGAGGAGGACAGGGTTCGGGGAGCTGTTTTTT; CDR3aa: CASTRRTGFGELFF
abundance: .; d_gene: TRBD2; j_gene: TRBJ2-2; v_gene: TRBV6-4; len: 15; CDR3nt: TGTGCCAGCAGTGCGGGACTAGCGGCTACCGGGGAGCTGTTTTTT; CDR3aa: CASSAGLAATGELFF
abundance: once; d_gene: .; j_gene: TRBJ2-3; v_gene: TRBV5-6; len: 13; CDR3nt: TGTGCCAGCAGCTTGGGCGGGACGGATACGCAGTATTTT; CDR3aa: CASSLGGTDTQYF
abundance: .; d_gene: TRBD1; j_gene: TRBJ1-5; v_gene: TRBV2; len: 13; CDR3nt: TGTGCCAGCCAGGGGGCGCAGAATCAGCCCCAGCATTTT; CDR3aa: CASQGAQNQPQHF
abundance: .; d_gene: TRBD2; j_gene: TRBJ2-1; v_gene: TRBV28; len: 16; CDR3nt: TGTGCCAGCAGCCTCTCGGGTGCGGGAGGCTCCAATGAGCAGTTCTTC; CDR3aa: CASSLSGAGGSNEQFF
abundance: .; d_gene: .; j_gene: TRBJ2-1; v_gene: TRBV5-1; len: 13; CDR3nt: TGCGCCAGCAGCTTGGGACAGGCAAATGAGCAGTTCTTC; CDR3aa: CASSLGQANEQFF
abundance: .; d_gene: .; j_gene: TRBJ2-1; v_gene: TRBV7-9; len: 17; CDR3nt: TGTGCCAGCAGCTTCCGGGGGACCGGAGGGTACTACAATGAGCAGTTCTTC; CDR3aa: CASSFRGTGGYYNEQFF
abundance: few; d_gene: TRBD2; j_gene: TRBJ2-1; v_gene: TRBV27; len: 20; CDR3nt: TGTGCCAGCAGTCGAGCGGGACTAGCGGGAGGGGGCAGCTCCTACAATGAGCAGTTCTTC; CDR3aa: CASSRAGLAGGGSSYNEQFF
abundance: .; d_gene: TRBD2; j_gene: TRBJ2-7; v_gene: TRBV7-8; len: 17; CDR3nt: TGTGCCAGCAGCTCCGGGACTAGCGGGGTTTTACCCTACGAGCAGTACTTC; CDR3aa: CASSSGTSGVLPYEQYF
abundance: once; d_gene: .; j_gene: TRBJ2-3; v_gene: TRBV19; len: 14; CDR3nt: TGTGCCAGTAGACTGGGGGGAAGCACAGATACGCAGTATTTT; CDR3aa: CASRLGGSTDTQYF
abundance: .; d_gene: .; j_gene: TRBJ2-5; v_gene: TRBV7-2; len: 13; CDR3nt: TGTGCCAGCAGGTTAACTTTACAAGAGACCCAGTACTTC; CDR3aa: CASRLTLQETQYF
abundance: .; d_gene: .; j_gene: TRBJ1-4; v_gene: TRBV30; len: 15; CDR3nt: TGTGCCTGGCATGATTGGGGGGACGGTAATGAAAAACTGTTTTTT; CDR3aa: CAWHDWGDGNEKLFF
abundance: .; d_gene: .; j_gene: TRBJ1-3; v_gene: TRBV6-6; len: 15; CDR3nt: TGTGCCAGCACCGACAGGATATATTCTGGAAACACCATATATTTT; CDR3aa: CASTDRIYSGNTIYF
abundance: .; d_gene: TRBD2; j_gene: TRBJ2-1; v_gene: TRBV7-9; len: 15; CDR3nt: TGTGCCAGCAGCCTGGCCGGGACTAGTCTGACCGAGCAGTTCTTC; CDR3aa: CASSLAGTSLTEQFF
abundance: few; d_gene: .; j_gene: TRBJ1-3; v_gene: TRBV7-2; len: 15; CDR3nt: TGTGCCAGCAGCTTTTTAGGGGGCTCTGGAAACACCATATATTTT; CDR3aa: CASSFLGGSGNTIYF
abundance: .; d_gene: TRBD2; j_gene: TRBJ2-5; v_gene: TRBV7-9; len: 13; CDR3nt: TGTGCCAGCAGCCCGGGACTAGCAGAGACCCAGTACTTC; CDR3aa: CASSPGLAETQYF
abundance: .; d_gene: TRBD1; j_gene: TRBJ2-7; v_gene: TRBV11-2; len: 14; CDR3nt: TGTGCCAGCAGCTTTATGGACAGGGGGTACGAGCAGTACTTC; CDR3aa: CASSFMDRGYEQYF
abundance: .; d_gene: .; j_gene: TRBJ1-3; v_gene: TRBV7-9; len: 15; CDR3nt: TGTGCCAGCAGCTTAGCGGAGGGAGGTGGAAACACCATATATTTT; CDR3aa: CASSLAEGGGNTIYF
abundance: .; d_gene: .; j_gene: TRBJ1-2; v_gene: TRBV27; len: 16; CDR3nt: TGTGCCAGCAGTCCCCTGGGCAGGAAAGCTAACTATGGCTACACCTTC; CDR3aa: CASSPLGRKANYGYTF
abundance: once; d_gene: TRBD2; j_gene: TRBJ2-1; v_gene: TRBV19; len: 15; CDR3nt: TGTGCCAGTAGTTTCCCGGGACTAGCGGACAATGAGCAGTTCTTC; CDR3aa: CASSFPGLADNEQFF
abundance: .; d_gene: TRBD2; j_gene: TRBJ2-1; v_gene: TRBV5-1; len: 15; CDR3nt: TGCGCCAGCAGCTTGGCTAGCGGGACCTACAATGAGCAGTTCTTC; CDR3aa: CASSLASGTYNEQFF
abundance: medium-sized; d_gene: .; j_gene: TRBJ2-7; v_gene: TRBV7-9; len: 15; CDR3nt: TGTGCCAGCAGCTTAGATAACAGGCTATCCTACGAGCAGTACTTC; CDR3aa: CASSLDNRLSYEQYF
abundance: .; d_gene: TRBD2; j_gene: TRBJ2-1; v_gene: TRBV24-1; len: 14; CDR3nt: TGTGCCACCAGTCGAAGCGGGAGTAAAAATGAGCAGTTCTTC; CDR3aa: CATSRSGSKNEQFF
abundance: once; d_gene: .; j_gene: TRBJ2-7; v_gene: TRBV5-6; len: 13; CDR3nt: TGTGCCAGCAGCGGAAGACAGGACCACGAGCAGTACTTC; CDR3aa: CASSGRQDHEQYF
abundance: .; d_gene: .; j_gene: TRBJ1-1; v_gene: TRBV4-1; len: 16; CDR3nt: TGCGCCAGCAGCCAAGATCGGGGGGTAGGGAACACTGAAGCTTTCTTT; CDR3aa: CASSQDRGVGNTEAFF
abundance: .; d_gene: .; j_gene: TRBJ2-3; v_gene: TRBV24-1; len: 12; CDR3nt: TGTGCCACCGTGTCCAGTACAGATACGCAGTACTTT; CDR3aa: CATVSSTDTQYF
abundance: .; d_gene: .; j_gene: TRBJ2-1; v_gene: TRBV18; len: 16; CDR3nt: TGTGCCAGCTCACCTGTGGGGCCAGACTCCTACAATGAGCAGTTCTTC; CDR3aa: CASSPVGPDSYNEQFF
abundance: .; d_gene: .; j_gene: TRBJ1-1; v_gene: TRBV29-1; len: 15; CDR3nt: TGCAGCGTTGAATTTCTGGTCCGGGAGGGTACTGAAGCTTTCTTT; CDR3aa: CSVEFLVREGTEAFF
abundance: .; d_gene: TRBD1; j_gene: TRBJ1-4; v_gene: TRBV7-8; len: 16; CDR3nt: TGTGCCAGCAGCTTAGGCCCGGGACAGGAATGGGAAAAACTGTTTTTT; CDR3aa: CASSLGPGQEWEKLFF
abundance: once; d_gene: TRBD1; j_gene: TRBJ1-5; v_gene: TRBV30; len: 13; CDR3nt: TGTGCCTGGACAGGGGGAAGCAATCAGCCCCAGCATTTT; CDR3aa: CAWTGGSNQPQHF
abundance: .; d_gene: TRBD2; j_gene: TRBJ2-1; v_gene: TRBV7-9; len: 15; CDR3nt: TGTGCCAGCAGCTTAGGGACTAGCGGGAGGGATGAGCAGTTCTTC; CDR3aa: CASSLGTSGRDEQFF
abundance: .; d_gene: TRBD2; j_gene: TRBJ2-1; v_gene: TRBV7-8; len: 15; CDR3nt: TGTGCCGTTCAAAGCGGGACTCTTAGGAAAAATGAGCAGTTCTTC; CDR3aa: CAVQSGTLRKNEQFF
abundance: .; d_gene: TRBD1; j_gene: TRBJ1-6; v_gene: TRBV9; len: 14; CDR3nt: TGTGCCAGCAGCGCCGGACAGGGAGAGTCACCCCTCCACTTT; CDR3aa: CASSAGQGESPLHF
abundance: .; d_gene: TRBD2; j_gene: TRBJ2-5; v_gene: TRBV6-5; len: 15; CDR3nt: TGTGCCAGCAGGCCCGGGACTAGCGGGATTCGGACCCAGTACTTC; CDR3aa: CASRPGTSGIRTQYF
abundance: .; d_gene: TRBD2; j_gene: TRBJ2-1; v_gene: TRBV19; len: 14; CDR3nt: TGTGCCAGTAGTATGCTAGCGGGAGACAATGAGCAGTTCTTC; CDR3aa: CASSMLAGDNEQFF